Below are 32 T cell receptor beta chains sequenced from a single sample in a study of early T cells in non-severe SARS-CoV-2 infection. TCRdb re-called the 5' RACE reads with MiXCR, one entry per CDR3 protein. The sample lists roughly 45,000 distinct CDR3 sequences, 9.5% to 13% occurring once. The material sequenced was whole blood. These receptors were taken from an adult who was a healthcare worker with PCR-confirmed SARS-CoV-2 infection or an uninfected control (not recorded which).

This sequence joins TRBV7-3 and TRBJ2-6, with no clear D. The germline V gene encodes CDR1 SGHTA and CDR2 FQGTGA. The CDR3 covers 15 residues. V was pared by 2 bases and J by 4 bases, with 9 bases between. The chain's CDR3 is CASSLGSLGANVLTF. The DNA of the CDR3 is TGTGCCAGCAGCTTAGGCTCACTCGGGGCCAACGTCCTGACTTTC.

The rearrangement uses TRBV28 and TRBJ1-4, with D tentatively TRBD1 (6 bases). CDR3 size: 14 residues. CDR1 and CDR2 (germline): MDHEN, SYDVKM. V was clipped by 7 bases and J by 6 bases, with 15 bases between them. CDR3 in amino acids: CASKRTGLYEKLFF. CDR3 DNA: TGTGCCAGCAAGCGAACAGGGTTATATGAAAAACTGTTTTTT. Full variable domain (outside the CDR3, taken from reference TRBV28 and TRBJ1-4): DVKVTQSSRYLVKRTGEKVFLECVQDMDHENMFWYRQDPGLGLRLIYFSYDVKMKEKGDIPEGYSVSREKKERFSLILESASTNQTSMYLCASKRTGLYEKLFFGSGTQLSVL.

This clonotype appeared many times. This rearrangement joins TRBV29-1 to TRBJ2-2; TRBD2 might be the D (5 bases). Germline V lookup: CDR1 SQVTM, CDR2 ANQGSEA. The V end lost 6 bases, the J end lost 5 bases, and 16 bases lay between the germline ends. This CDR3 is built from 14 residues. The CDR3 sequence: CSVEKGVRTGELFF. The DNA of the CDR3 is TGCAGCGTCGAGAAGGGAGTGAGAACCGGGGAGCTGTTTTTT.

This clonotype was observed a few times. V is TRBV3-1 and J is TRBJ2-1, with D perhaps TRBD2 (6 bases). V lost 2 bases and J lost 7, with 12 bases in between. The V gene's germline CDR1 is LGHDT and CDR2 YNNKEL (reference sequence). CDR3 length: 14 amino acids. CDR3 in DNA: TGTGCCAGCAGCCAAAATTGGGGGGTTAATGAGCAGTTCTTC. Amino acid sequence: CASSQNWGVNEQFF.

This clonotype was recorded many times. The chain links TRBV7-9 to TRBJ2-3; D is unresolved. CDR1 and CDR2 (germline): SEHNR, FQNEAQ (reference sequence). V dropped 10 bases and J dropped 2 bases, with 10 bases sitting between them. The CDR3 is 12 residues long. CDR3 in DNA: TGTGCCACCCAGCGTTTCACAGATACGCAGTATTTT. Its protein is CATQRFTDTQYF. The entire variable domain, with the rest obtained from reference TRBV7-9 and TRBJ2-3, is as follows: DTGVSQNPRHKITKRGQNVTFRCDPISEHNRLYWYRQTLGQGPEFLTYFQNEAQLEKSRLLSDRFSAERPKGSFSTLEIQRTEQGDSAMYLCATQRFTDTQYFGPGTRLTVL.

The sample holds many counts of this clonotype. V and J are TRBV7-2 and TRBJ1-5; a weak D match, TRBD1 (5 bases). This CDR3 is built from 13 residues. Trimming stripped 1 base from V and 5 bases from J, with 6 bases between. Germline CDR1 and CDR2: SGHTA and FQGNSA. CDR3 loop: CASSLEGHQPQHF. The CDR3 DNA is TGTGCCAGCAGCTTAGAGGGACATCAGCCCCAGCATTTT.

This clonotype appeared many times. The chain uses TRBV28 and TRBJ2-3; D possibly matches TRBD1 or TRBD2 (5 bases each). CDR1 is MDHEN, CDR2 SYDVKM, per germline. V was clipped by 0 bases and J by 4 bases, with 5 bases between them. This CDR3 has 13 amino acids. The CDR3 loop is CASSLWGADTQYF. In nucleotides, the CDR3 is TGTGCCAGCAGTTTATGGGGGGCAGATACGCAGTATTTT.

This clonotype has just a few counts. This chain links TRBV12-3 or TRBV12-4 with TRBJ2-1; a weak D match, TRBD1 (6 bases). V dropped 3 bases and J dropped 10 bases, with 10 bases sitting between them. The CDR3 consists of 12 residues. CDR3 residues: CASSFLGAEQFF. The DNA for the CDR3 is TGTGCCAGCAGTTTTTTGGGGGCCGAGCAGTTCTTC.

This clonotype was picked up one time. At one end the junction does not follow the germline gene, possibly because of a read error. The chain uses TRBV19 and TRBJ2-4; D remains ambiguous. The germline V gene has CDR1 LNHDA and CDR2 SQIVND (reference sequence). This CDR3 region has 14 residues. The CDR3 loop reads CASSRSAAKNIQYF. The DNA of the CDR3 is TGTGCCAGCAGTAGATCGGCGGCCAAAAACATTCAGTACTTC.

Details on this clonotype: This clone may be a read error of a much larger clone one base away. Here the CDR3 reads CATSSSGGSNEKLYF. The CDR3, as DNA: TGTGCCACCAGCAGTTCAGGGGGAAGTAATGAAAAACTGTATTTT. The rearrangement uses TRBV15 and TRBJ1-4; 7 bases fit TRBD1. Germline V gene lookup returns CDR1 LNHNV and CDR2 YYDKDF (reference sequence). CDR3 size: 15 residues.

The rearrangement links TRBV3-1 to TRBJ2-1; tentatively, D is TRBD1 or TRBD2 (6 bases each). V lost 3 bases, J lost 6 bases, and 18 bases lay in between. CDR1 LGHDT and CDR2 YNNKEL come from the germline V gene (reference sequence). The CDR3 consists of 16 residues. The CDR3 region is CASSQGSVGGGNEQFF. The CDR3 DNA reads as TGTGCCAGCAGCCAGGGGAGCGTTGGAGGGGGCAATGAGCAGTTCTTC.

In this sample, this clonotype turned up many times. Here the CDR3 reads CASSLGRGGNQPQHF. The CDR3 DNA reads as TGTGCCAGCAGCTTAGGCAGGGGCGGCAATCAGCCCCAGCATTTT. V is TRBV7-2 and J is TRBJ1-5, with a possible D match to TRBD1 (6 bases). The germline V and J ends were trimmed by 1 base and 2 bases, with 9 bases remaining between them. CDR3 size: 15 residues. CDR1 and CDR2 from the germline V gene are SGHTA and FQGNSA.

J is TRBJ2-7 and V is TRBV6-1; 11 bases agree with TRBD2. The V gene's germline CDR1 is MNHNS and CDR2 SASEGT. Losses at the gene ends were 3 bases for V and 5 bases for J; bases not matched to a gene: 6. CDR3 size: 15 residues. Here the CDR3 DNA reads TGTGCCAGCAGTGACTCCGGGACTAGCGGTGACGAGCAGTACTTC. Translation gives CASSDSGTSGDEQYF.

V usage is TRBV20-1 and J usage is TRBJ2-7; the match to TRBD2 covers 8 bases. V lost 3 bases and J lost 3; bases outside the gene matches: 4. CDR3 size: 13 residues. Germline V gene sequence: CDR1 DFQATT, CDR2 SNEGSKA (reference sequence). CDR3 amino acids: CSARVAGSYEQYF. The DNA for the CDR3 is TGCAGTGCTAGGGTAGCGGGGAGCTACGAGCAGTACTTC.

This clonotype was counted ten times or more. The chain links TRBV28 to TRBJ1-4; D is uncertain. V was trimmed by 6 bases and J by 7 bases, leaving 12 bases between them. This CDR3 spans 13 amino acids. Looked up from germline, CDR1 is MDHEN and CDR2 is SYDVKM. CDR3 DNA: TGTGCCAGCAGGGCCCGGGAGCTTGAAAAACTGTTTTTT. This sequence encodes CASRARELEKLFF.

The chain uses TRBV29-1 and TRBJ2-7; maybe TRBD1 (6 bases). The CDR3 is made up of 11 amino acids. Germline V CDR1 and CDR2: SQVTM, ANQGSEA. Trimming took 6 bases from V and 3 from J, leaving 9 bases between them. CDR3 DNA: TGCAGCGTCCTACAGGGCTACGAGCAGTACTTC. Translated: CSVLQGYEQYF.

This clonotype has a count of ten or more. V is TRBV6-2 or TRBV6-3 and J is TRBJ2-5, with D possibly being TRBD2 (6 bases). Germline CDR1 and CDR2: MNHEY and SVGEGT. The CDR3 is 14 residues long. The V end lost 4 bases, the J end lost 5 bases, and 14 bases lay between the germline ends. The CDR3 is CASSFRLVTETQYF. Written as DNA, the CDR3 is TGTGCCAGCAGTTTCAGACTAGTCACTGAGACCCAGTACTTC.

The chain carries TRBV29-1 and TRBJ2-7, with 7 positions matching TRBD1. V lost 7 bases to trimming and J lost 3 bases; unmatched junction nucleotides: 3. This CDR3 is 11 amino acids long. CDR1 and CDR2 (germline): SQVTM, ANQGSEA. The CDR3 reads CSAHRGYEQYF. In DNA, the CDR3 is TGCAGCGCCCACAGGGGCTACGAGCAGTACTTC.

In its sample, this clonotype was seen a few times. The chain is built from TRBV18 and TRBJ2-2; TRBD2 might be the D (6 bases). The CDR3 spans 15 residues. V was shortened by 4 bases and J by 2 bases, with 11 bases between the two germline ends. CDR1 and CDR2 from the germline V gene are KGHSH and LQKENI. This chain's CDR3 is CASSLYGTNTGELFF. CDR3 coding DNA: TGTGCCAGCTCACTATATGGGACTAACACCGGGGAGCTGTTTTTT. Variable domain in full (rest from reference TRBV18 and TRBJ2-2): NAGVMQNPRHLVRRRGQEARLRCSPMKGHSHVYWYRQLPEEGLKFMVYLQKENIIDESGMPKERFSAEFPKEGPSILRIQQVVRGDSAAYFCASSLYGTNTGELFFGEGSRLTVL.

This chain links TRBV7-2 with TRBJ2-7; a weak D match, TRBD2 (5 bases). The V and J ends lost 4 bases and 7 bases respectively, with 14 bases between them. Germline V gene lookup returns CDR1 SGHTA and CDR2 FQGNSA. This CDR3 comprises 13 residues. CDR3 coding DNA: TGTGCCAGCAGCTACGTTGGGTCGGGGGAGCAGTACTTC. Its protein product is CASSYVGSGEQYF.

This clonotype was found many times. The V gene is TRBV7-2, the J gene TRBJ2-5; D is unresolved. The CDR3 extends over 14 amino acids. Trimming stripped 1 base from V and 6 bases from J, with 12 bases between. Germline CDR1 and CDR2: SGHTA and FQGNSA. The DNA for the CDR3 is TGTGCCAGCAGCTTAGAAATGGATACGAAGACCCAGTACTTC. Protein product: CASSLEMDTKTQYF.

The chain has TRBV4-1 and TRBJ1-1, with TRBD1 matching over 10 bases. The length of the CDR3 is 15 residues. V was clipped by 1 base and J by 3 bases; unmatched bases: 2. Germline CDR1 MGHRA, CDR2 YSYEKL. The CDR3 coding sequence is TGCGCCAGCAGCCAAGTGGGACAGGGGCACACTGAAGCTTTCTTT. Translating gives CASSQVGQGHTEAFF.

There are many counts of this clonotype. This chain connects TRBV19 to TRBJ1-5; unclear D gene. There are 15 residues in the CDR3. Trimming took 1 base from V and 0 from J, leaving 7 bases between them. The germline gives CDR1 LNHDA, CDR2 SQIVND (reference sequence). The CDR3 DNA follows: TGTGCCAGTAGTATAGGTGTGGGTAGCAATCAGCCCCAGCATTTT. Residues: CASSIGVGSNQPQHF.

A few counts support this clonotype. The chain uses TRBV20-1 and TRBJ2-5; no reliable D call. The V end lost 6 bases, the J end lost 2 bases, and 19 bases lay between the germline ends. In germline, CDR1 is DFQATT, CDR2 SNEGSKA (reference sequence). The CDR3 is 15 residues long. The CDR3 reads CSAESVLELQETQYF. The CDR3 DNA reads TGCAGTGCCGAGTCCGTTTTGGAGTTACAAGAGACCCAGTACTTC.

This clonotype occurred many times. This chain links TRBV9 with TRBJ2-1, with TRBD2 matching 8 bases. J lost 0 bases, V lost 6 bases, and 11 bases had no gene match. This CDR3 has 17 amino acids. Germline V lookup: CDR1 SGDLS, CDR2 YYNGEE. For the CDR3, the DNA is TGTGCCAGCACCGGCTCGGTAGCGGGAAGCTCCTACAATGAGCAGTTCTTC. Amino acid sequence: CASTGSVAGSSYNEQFF.

This clonotype was seen only a few times. The chain employs TRBV3-1 and TRBJ2-2; the match to TRBD1 covers 10 bases. This CDR3 is 14 amino acids long. J gave up 7 bases and V 3 bases, and 2 bases lay outside the gene matches. The germline gives CDR1 LGHDT, CDR2 YNNKEL (reference sequence). CDR3 bases: TGTGCCAGCAGCCAGGGACAGGGGATCGGGGAGCTGTTTTTT. Protein: CASSQGQGIGELFF.

This clonotype came up many times. The V gene is TRBV20-1, the J gene TRBJ1-6; tentative D call: TRBD1 (6 bases). Germline CDR1 DFQATT, CDR2 SNEGSKA (reference sequence). There are 12 residues in the CDR3. The V end lost 3 bases, the J end lost 10 bases, and 10 bases lay between the germline ends. For the CDR3, the DNA is TGCAGTGCTAGGGTGGGGGCGTCACCCCTCCACTTT. Translation: CSARVGASPLHF.

This clonotype was recorded a few times. The chain couples TRBV20-1 to TRBJ2-7, with D uncertain. Germline assignment: CDR1 DFQATT and CDR2 SNEGSKA (reference sequence). Trimming took 6 bases from V and 2 from J, leaving 11 bases between them. This CDR3 is built from 12 residues. This chain's CDR3 is CSAIEGPYEQYF. As DNA, the CDR3 is TGCAGTGCGATAGAAGGACCCTACGAGCAGTACTTC.

This clonotype has only a few counts. V and J are TRBV7-6 and TRBJ2-5, with unresolved D. CDR3 length: 13 amino acids. Germline V gene sequence: CDR1 SGHVS, CDR2 FNYEAQ. V was clipped by 1 base and J by 5 bases, with 8 bases between them. CDR3 DNA: TGTGCCAGCAGCTTAGGGCCGGAGGAGACCCAGTACTTC. Amino acid sequence: CASSLGPEETQYF.

With regard to this clonotype: One base away lies a much larger clone, so this may be a sequencing read error. CDR3 protein: CASSARGGEQYF. CDR3 sequence (DNA): TGTGCCAGCAGCGCCCGGGGAGGCGAGCAGTACTTC. The chain joins TRBV7-2 to TRBJ2-7; a possible D gene is TRBD2 (6 bases). The CDR3 extends over 12 amino acids. V lost 5 bases to trimming and J lost 6 bases, with 11 bases between them. Germline values: CDR1 SGHTA, CDR2 FQGNSA.

This clonotype was picked up many times. V gene TRBV11-1 combines with J gene TRBJ2-3; TRBD1 matches 8 bases. Germline V gives CDR1 SGHAT, CDR2 FQDESV (reference sequence). The CDR3 consists of 14 residues. The V gene end was trimmed by 5 bases and the J gene end by 4 bases; junction bases not matched to a gene: 5. The CDR3 protein is CASSPRQGPDTQYF. CDR3 bases: TGTGCCAGCAGCCCGAGACAGGGGCCAGATACGCAGTATTTT.

This clonotype turned up a few times. The gene calls are TRBV10-3 and TRBJ2-7; D is unclear. V lost 11 bases, J lost 0 bases, and 14 bases lay in between. CDR1 is ENHRY, CDR2 SYGVKD, per germline. This CDR3 is built from 13 residues. CDR3 region: CALTPDNSYEQYF. The DNA for the CDR3 is TGTGCCCTAACCCCGGATAACTCCTACGAGCAGTACTTC.